A single T cell receptor (beta chain) is shown here with its context. Its specific antigen is unknown. Per-base qualities were not stored, and no clone one base away is much larger. Using the deep immunoSEQ assay, multiplex PCR amplified TCR CDR3 regions from genomic DNA. For each cell subset, the extracted genomic DNA was distributed evenly across all wells of several immunoSEQ 96-well plates, and each plate served as one replicate. For unsorted PBMC, each replicate PCR was loaded with approximately 300 ng genomic DNA, equivalent to around 30,000 T cell genomes. Unsorted PBMC genomic DNA was sequenced across ten immunoSEQ deep assay plates. Purified libraries were measured with a Qubit 3.0 fluorometer, size-checked on a Bioanalyzer 2100, and measured again with the KAPA Library Quantification kit. Every immunoSEQ 96-well plate was sequenced on a dedicated single-read 150-cycle Illumina NextSeq 550 flow cell. Per the authors' processing: Because the immunoSEQ output held only junctional sequences and lacked quality scores, the filtering could not match the filtering applied to full-length reads. Sequences were annotated with PyIR, a Python wrapper for IgBLAST v1.9, and V/J genes and CDR3 were assigned using IMGT germline references. Reads were filtered out if the reads had weak V/J assignments (E-value above 1e-6), no CDR3, stop codons, out-of-frame junctions, or ambiguous translated residues. V3J clonotypes were defined as sequences sharing an identical inferred V gene, J gene, and CDR3 amino acid sequence. To compute the percentage overlap between repertoires, the number of shared unique clonotypes was divided by the size of the smaller repertoire. RTK rarefaction, the Chao1 estimator, and Recon v2.1 estimates of unobserved clonotypes were used to assess repertoire richness. The immuneACCESS repertoire file appears here via TCRdb, limited to in-frame rearrangements. These files lack a portion of the clones; in checked studies, under half of the deficit traces to unresolved V genes, and the cause of the others is not known. Clone size and V and J calls were adopted from that table, with D and trimming inferred from the DNA. The sample records about 480,000 clones, about 75% of which are singletons. The ten most abundant clones make up approximately 13% of the sample.

The source of the sample is a study of shared clonotypes between healthy human individuals (dated by TCRdb to the early 2020s). Regarding the complete study: Three men and two women, aged 18 to 49 years, made up the cohort. To estimate repertoire size and how much clonotype sharing occurs between individuals, the study deeply sequenced the blood TCR repertoires of five healthy adults. To increase sequencing depth and limit assay-specific biases, TCR repertoire library preparation and sequencing were carried out by different laboratories using diverse techniques. Between about 0.85 and 9.5 billion PBMCs per donor were obtained by leukapheresis.

Paper-wide results and their limitations: The genetic and exposure-history diversity represented was limited by the small number of donors. Based on pairwise subsampling, the degree of clonotype sharing among donors was expected to be affected by sequencing depth. Sampling was limited to blood, and TCR repertoires in tissue likely differ from TCR repertoires in blood.

The donors were healthy, HIV-negative adults with no recently reported acute infections or vaccinations. Every donor was a Caucasian adult living in Nashville, Tennessee, USA. In the unsorted samples, some 94 million PBMCs were counted, and genomic DNA was extracted using the QIAamp DNA Blood Mini kit. Blood was collected by leukapheresis, and PBMCs were isolated by Ficoll-Histopaque density gradient centrifugation and then cryopreserved in liquid nitrogen vapor phase. V is cut back by 4 bases and J by 8 bases, with 6 bases in the junction unmatched. Taken from the germline V gene, the CDR1 and CDR2 loops are SGHTA and FQGNSA. The CDR3 contains 14 residues, cysteine and phenylalanine counted. Only CDR3 DNA is held: 42 bases, read in frame from base 1.

The chain links TRBV7-2 with TRBJ2-1; TRBD2 aligns with 9 central bases. This clonotype was obtained from a woman aged 35 to 49 in good health. Some clones in this sample may be carry-over from other donors' samples. The sequenced material came from PBMCs. CDR3 reads: CASSYGTSLYEQFF. The nucleotide sequence reads TGTGCCAGCAGCTATGGGACTAGCTTGTATGAGCAGTTCTTC. The full variable domain, completed from the reference TRBV7-2 and TRBJ2-1 proteins outside the CDR3, reads GAGVSQSPSNKVTEKGKDVELRCDPISGHTALYWYRQSLGQGLEFLIYFQGNSAPDKSGLPSDRFSAERTGGSVSTLTIQRTQQEDSAVYLCASSYGTSLYEQFFGPGTRLTVL.